Below are 13 T cell receptor beta chains sequenced from a single sample in a study of liver allograft versus peripheral blood T cells. Study-wide context: Transplanted livers and recipients' peripheral blood had their T cell receptor repertoires compared.

TCRdb reprocessed the reads with MiXCR, giving one entry per CDR3 protein. In the table there are about 7,800 distinct CDR3 sequences, about 15% of which are singletons. All receptors come from a human patient who had a liver transplant. Part of the T cells may come from the graft donor.

Relative to its sample, this clonotype is medium-sized. This sequence joins TRBV7-9 and TRBJ2-7, with 9 nucleotides matching TRBD1. This CDR3 has 17 amino acids. CDR1 and CDR2 (germline): SEHNR, FQNEAQ (reference sequence). The junction had 8 bases not matched to a gene; V was cut back by 0 bases and J by 2 bases. The chain's CDR3 is CASSLAIRDRVPYEQYF. The CDR3 DNA is TGTGCCAGCAGCTTAGCAATCCGGGACAGGGTTCCCTACGAGCAGTACTTC.

This clonotype was observed at least ten times. This sequence joins TRBV19 and TRBJ2-4; a possible D gene is TRBD2 (6 bases). CDR3 length: 15 amino acids. The V gene lost 1 base and the J gene lost 2 bases, with 9 bases spanning the gap. CDR1 LNHDA and CDR2 SQIVND come from the germline V gene (reference sequence). CDR3 protein: CASSIGGKTKNIQYF. CDR3 nucleotides: TGTGCCAGTAGTATAGGCGGGAAAACCAAAAACATTCAGTACTTC.

This clonotype has only a few counts. The chain uses TRBV2 and TRBJ1-1; D unresolved. Germline CDR1 and CDR2: SNHLY and FYNNEI. The CDR3 is 12 residues long. Trimming stripped 3 bases from V and 5 bases from J, with 7 bases between. The CDR3 DNA reads as TGTGCCAGCAGTGAGGGTATAACTGAAGCTTTCTTT. Its protein product is CASSEGITEAFF.

This clonotype is labeled as medium-sized. The chain uses TRBV13 and TRBJ2-5; no reliable D call. Germline-derived CDR1 and CDR2 are PRHDT and FYEKMQ (reference sequence). The CDR3 is made up of 14 amino acids. V lost 0 bases and J lost 6, with 11 bases in between. The CDR3 coding sequence is TGTGCCAGCAGCTTAGGGAGCTTATTAAAGACCCAGTACTTC. Translation gives CASSLGSLLKTQYF.

This sequence joins TRBV6-5 and TRBJ2-7; 9 nucleotides line up with TRBD1. CDR1 and CDR2 (germline): MNHEY, SVGAGI. The CDR3 is made up of 15 amino acids. Trimming at V came to 3 bases and at J to 4 bases, leaving 7 bases not matched to a gene. As DNA, the CDR3 is TGTGCCAGCAGTTATAGGAGGGACAGGGTTTACGAGCAGTACTTC. Its translation is CASSYRRDRVYEQYF.

The CDR3: CSARDKGADSYNEQFF. As DNA, the CDR3 is TGCAGTGCTAGAGATAAGGGGGCCGACTCCTACAATGAGCAGTTCTTC. The chain is built from TRBV20-1 and TRBJ2-1; 7 positions agree with TRBD1. The germline CDR1 and CDR2 sequences are DFQATT and SNEGSKA (reference sequence). The V gene end was trimmed by 0 bases and the J gene end by 0 bases; junction bases not matched to a gene: 5. The CDR3 is 16 residues long.

This clonotype qualifies as medium-sized. This chain uses TRBV6-1 with TRBJ1-2, with D perhaps TRBD1 (5 bases). Germline V CDR1 and CDR2: MNHNS, SASEGT. The V end was cut by 8 bases, the J end by 2 bases, with 9 bases between. CDR3 length: 12 residues. This chain's CDR3 is CASSRENYGYTF. In DNA, the CDR3 is TGTGCCAGCTCCAGGGAGAACTATGGCTACACCTTC.

The chain links TRBV11-2 to TRBJ2-7, with D unresolved. V was trimmed by 4 bases and J by 2 bases, leaving 6 bases between them. This CDR3 is 12 amino acids long. CDR1 is SGHAT and CDR2 is FQNNGV in the germline V gene. CDR3 bases: TGTGCCAGCAGCTCGTCGGCCTACGAGCAGTACTTC. Amino acid sequence: CASSSSAYEQYF.

By frequency in the sample, this clonotype is medium-sized. This sequence joins TRBV5-6 and TRBJ1-2; D not resolved. The V and J ends lost 5 bases and 6 bases respectively, with 20 bases between them. Germline V lookup: CDR1 SGHDT, CDR2 YYEEEE. The CDR3 is made up of 15 amino acids. The CDR3 bases are TGTGCCAGCAGATTTAACCAGGCGATCATTCATGGCTACACCTTC. Translation: CASRFNQAIIHGYTF.

This clonotype is medium-sized (0.01 to 0.1%) in the sample. The chain links TRBV6-1 to TRBJ1-1, with D possibly matching TRBD1 (6 bases). Trimming cost V 5 bases and J 5 bases, with 15 bases left between them. From germline, CDR1 is MNHNS and CDR2 SASEGT. This CDR3 is 14 amino acids long. This CDR3 is CASSWGQGRTEAFF. Here the CDR3 DNA reads TGTGCCAGCAGTTGGGGGCAGGGAAGGACTGAAGCTTTCTTT.

This clonotype rates as medium-sized. J is TRBJ1-2 and V is TRBV6-6, with D unclear. CDR1 is MNHNY, CDR2 SVGAGI, per germline (reference sequence). This CDR3 comprises 13 residues. V lost 5 bases, J lost 3 bases, and 10 bases lay in between. The CDR3 protein is CASSNREHYGYTF. The CDR3 DNA follows: TGTGCCAGCAGTAACCGGGAGCACTATGGCTACACCTTC.

J is TRBJ1-1 and V is TRBV3-1; maybe TRBD1 (6 bases). Germline V gene sequence: CDR1 LGHDT, CDR2 YNNKEL (reference sequence). The CDR3 length is 16 residues. Trimming took off 5 bases at V and 4 bases at J, with 20 bases between the two ends. The CDR3: CASSFSWGTRITEAFF. The CDR3 nucleotides are TGTGCCAGCAGCTTTAGTTGGGGGACAAGGATCACTGAAGCTTTCTTT.

This clonotype is medium-sized within its sample. The chain joins TRBV5-4 to TRBJ1-2; no clear D gene. Germline lookup yields CDR1 SGHNT and CDR2 YYREEE (reference sequence). Trimming stripped 4 bases from V and 4 bases from J, with 14 bases between. The CDR3 totals 14 residues. The CDR3 sequence: CASSLQTRIYGYTF. CDR3 nucleotides: TGTGCCAGCAGCCTCCAGACACGGATCTATGGCTACACCTTC.